What follows are 2 T cell receptor beta chains derived from one specimen sequenced in a study of blood T cell repertoires in COVID-19. Profiling relied on immunoSEQ multiplex PCR, and the TCRdb table lists in-frame clones only, not all of them. This table has approximately 150,000 clones, 75% to 90% appearing once. Source material: peripheral blood. Every receptor here comes from a man between 50 and 59 years old who had recovered from COVID-19.

The V gene is TRBV4-3, the J gene TRBJ2-2, with a tentative D call TRBD1 (6 bases). Germline CDR1 and CDR2: LGHNA and YSLEER. Trimming shortened V by 0 bases and J by 4 bases, and 12 bases separated the two germline ends. This CDR3 spans 16 amino acids. The CDR3 sequence is CASSQEVGAGTGELFF. The CDR3 nucleotides are TGCGCCAGCAGCCAAGAAGTGGGGGCGGGCACCGGGGAGCTGTTTTTT.

This clone has more than one count but fewer than ten. The J gene is TRBJ2-3, the V gene TRBV4-1; possibly TRBD2 for D (6 bases). The CDR3 consists of 16 residues. The germline V gene encodes CDR1 MGHRA and CDR2 YSYEKL. Trimming took 4 bases from V and 1 from J, leaving 15 bases between them. The chain's CDR3 is CASSRSNSGRTDTQYF. The CDR3 DNA sequence: TGCGCCAGCAGCCGTTCAAATAGCGGCCGCACAGATACGCAGTATTTT.